This paragraph reports one T cell receptor (beta chain). The sample belongs to a study of blood T cell repertoires in COVID-19. The wider study: Sites across the United States, Italy and Spain contributed samples from acute and convalescent COVID-19. PBMCs, B-cell-depleted T cells, or T cells were the source of the cDNA or gDNA that made up the material.

The authors' processing: Using reference gene primer amplification, nucleated cell counts were estimated. Data came from immunoSEQ multiplex PCR; TCRdb stores just in-frame clones and leaves some out. V, J and clone size are taken as reported in that table, and D and trimming were inferred from the DNA itself. The sample yields about 400,000 clones, approximately 90% seen once. Germline CDR1 and CDR2: SGHDT and YYEEEE. There are 16 residues in the CDR3. V shed 2 bases, J shed 1 base, and the junction held 7 bases outside the gene matches. The material sequenced was peripheral blood. The TCR originated in a woman aged 25 to 45 with acute or convalescent COVID-19. The V and J genes are TRBV5-6 and TRBJ1-1; TRBD1 matches 8 bases. The DNA of the CDR3 is TGTGCCAGCAGCTTACGGAGGACAGGGACGAACACTGAAGCTTTCTTT. This sequence encodes CASSLRRTGTNTEAFF.